This TCR beta chain was recovered during a study of tumor and adjacent non-tumor tissue in lung cancer (dated by TCRdb to 2017 to 2018). Concerning the study at large: Patients with adenocarcinoma (roughly 12), squamous cell carcinoma (2) and small cell lung cancer (1) were included in the cohort. Sequencing produced about 130,000,000 productive TCRbeta reads in total, an average of approximately 3.9 million reads per sample. The study compared bulk TCRbeta repertoires between lung tumor tissue and matched distant non-tumor lung tissue from fewer than 19 lung cancer patients. TCRbeta CDR3 sequencing was performed on a few dozen paired specimens, with one tumor sample and one normal lung sample collected per patient. Among the approximately 15 patients, ages ranged from about 31 to 76 years, approximately 10 were men and 5 were women, and disease was TNM stage I to III. General study outcomes and caveats: Because peripheral blood was not sequenced, the blood TCRbeta repertoires of the lung cancer patients in the study went unexamined. With only around 15 patients in the cohort, the authors noted that larger samples and more detailed clinical data are needed. A significantly larger cumulative share of the repertoire was made up by the top 100 clones in normal lung than in tumor tissue. TCR diversity was significantly higher in younger patients, and greater tumor TCR diversity was associated with shorter overall survival and shorter disease-free survival. Neither the sequencing platform nor unique molecular identifiers are named or mentioned anywhere in the methods. TCR diversity (inverse Simpson) was significantly higher in tumor than in normal lung tissue (roughly 430 vs 170, P = 0.0075, Mann-Whitney U test).

Library generation was performed with multiplex PCR. The run used an Illumina HiSeq 2500. TCRbeta libraries were constructed through three rounds of nested PCR with primers (Table S4) according to protocols modified from ARM-PCR. Before sequencing, PCR products of 200-500 bp were cut from the gel and purified using the QIAquick gel extraction kit. The original pipeline was this. Trimmomatic was used to clean the reads, FLASH was used to merge the reads into complete CDR3 sequences, and MiTCR was used to assign the reads to V(D)J germline segments. Clonal diversity was computed as the inverse Simpson's index with VDJtools. A read counted as productive if the sequence was in-frame and lacked a premature stop codon. TCRdb reprocessing: public reads trimmed at Q25 with fastp, clones called with MiXCR, in-frame beta chains kept. Identical CDR3 protein sequences are pooled into one entry, listed with their most common genes and DNA. Here the V and J calls rest on TCRdb's processing, not on the authors' analysis. The sample table records roughly 140,000 distinct CDR3 sequences; about 71% of these occur just once. The ten largest clones represent roughly 18% of the sample.

Trimming takes 4 bases from V and 0 bases from J, and the germline ends sit 6 bases apart. In the germline V gene, CDR1 corresponds to SQVTM and CDR2 to ANQGSEA. The CDR3 numbers 12 residues from cysteine through phenylalanine. The read is trimmed to its CDR3 DNA, 36 bases read in frame from base 1. Bulk unsorted tissue served as the source for RNA extraction, and RNA quality was assessed using a NanoDrop ND-1000 and an Agilent 2100. The donors were newly diagnosed lung cancer patients admitted for thoracic surgery in China from August to November 2014 who had not received prior chemotherapy. Patients with previous radiotherapy or chemotherapy, or with another concurrent cancer, were excluded from the study. Pieces of surgical tissue measuring about 1-2.1 cm3 were kept in RNAlater solution and stored at -80 degrees C until use. On this clonotype: Its antigen is currently not known. No much larger clonotype is one base removed from it; base qualities were not supplied.

This clonotype was obtained from a man between 60 and 75 years old with small cell lung cancer. Material: lung tumor tissue. Rearrangement joined TRBV29-1 to TRBJ1-1; the D gene is not confidently resolved. This receptor has the CDR3 CSVGGVNTEAFF. The nucleotide sequence reads as follows: TGCAGCGTTGGCGGAGTGAACACTGAAGCTTTCTTT.